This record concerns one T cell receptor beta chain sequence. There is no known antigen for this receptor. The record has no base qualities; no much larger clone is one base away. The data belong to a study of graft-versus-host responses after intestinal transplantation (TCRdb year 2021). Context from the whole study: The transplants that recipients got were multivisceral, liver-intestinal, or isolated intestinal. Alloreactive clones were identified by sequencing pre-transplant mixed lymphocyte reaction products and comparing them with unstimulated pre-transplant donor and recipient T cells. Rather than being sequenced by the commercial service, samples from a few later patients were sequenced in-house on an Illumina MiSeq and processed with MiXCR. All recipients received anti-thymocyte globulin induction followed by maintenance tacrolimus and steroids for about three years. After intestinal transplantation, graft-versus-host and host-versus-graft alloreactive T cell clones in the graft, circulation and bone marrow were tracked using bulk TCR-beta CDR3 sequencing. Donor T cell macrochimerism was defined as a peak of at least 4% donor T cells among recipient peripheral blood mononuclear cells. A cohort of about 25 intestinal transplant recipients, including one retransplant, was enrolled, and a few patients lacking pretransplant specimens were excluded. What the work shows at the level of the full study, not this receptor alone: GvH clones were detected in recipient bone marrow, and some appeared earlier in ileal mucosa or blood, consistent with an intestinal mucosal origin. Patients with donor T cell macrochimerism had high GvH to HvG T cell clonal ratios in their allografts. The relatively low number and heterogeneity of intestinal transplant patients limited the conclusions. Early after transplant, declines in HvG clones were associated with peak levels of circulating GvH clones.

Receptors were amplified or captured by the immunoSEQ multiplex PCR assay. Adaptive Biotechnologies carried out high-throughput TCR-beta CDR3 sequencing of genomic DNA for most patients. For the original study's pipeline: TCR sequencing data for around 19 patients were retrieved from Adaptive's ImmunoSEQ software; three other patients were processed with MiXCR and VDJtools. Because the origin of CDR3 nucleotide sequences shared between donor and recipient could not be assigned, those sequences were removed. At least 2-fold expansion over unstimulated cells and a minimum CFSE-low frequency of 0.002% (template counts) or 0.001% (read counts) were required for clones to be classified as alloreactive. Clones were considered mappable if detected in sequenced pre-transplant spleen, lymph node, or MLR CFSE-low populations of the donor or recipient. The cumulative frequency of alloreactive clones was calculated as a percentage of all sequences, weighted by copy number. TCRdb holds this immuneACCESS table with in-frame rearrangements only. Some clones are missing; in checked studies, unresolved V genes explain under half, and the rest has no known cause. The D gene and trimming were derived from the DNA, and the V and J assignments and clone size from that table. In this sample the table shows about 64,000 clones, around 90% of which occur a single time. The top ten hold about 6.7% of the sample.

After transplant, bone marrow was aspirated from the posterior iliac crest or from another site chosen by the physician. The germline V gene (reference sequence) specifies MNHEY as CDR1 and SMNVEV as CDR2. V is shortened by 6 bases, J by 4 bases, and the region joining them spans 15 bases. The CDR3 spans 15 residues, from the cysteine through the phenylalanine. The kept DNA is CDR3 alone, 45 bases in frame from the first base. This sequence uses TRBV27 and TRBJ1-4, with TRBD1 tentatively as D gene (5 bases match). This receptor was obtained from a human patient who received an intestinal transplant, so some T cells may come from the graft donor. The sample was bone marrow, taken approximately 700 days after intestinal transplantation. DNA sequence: TGTGCCAGCAGCCTTATCGGGACGGATAATGAAAAACTGTTTTTT. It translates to CASSLIGTDNEKLFF.